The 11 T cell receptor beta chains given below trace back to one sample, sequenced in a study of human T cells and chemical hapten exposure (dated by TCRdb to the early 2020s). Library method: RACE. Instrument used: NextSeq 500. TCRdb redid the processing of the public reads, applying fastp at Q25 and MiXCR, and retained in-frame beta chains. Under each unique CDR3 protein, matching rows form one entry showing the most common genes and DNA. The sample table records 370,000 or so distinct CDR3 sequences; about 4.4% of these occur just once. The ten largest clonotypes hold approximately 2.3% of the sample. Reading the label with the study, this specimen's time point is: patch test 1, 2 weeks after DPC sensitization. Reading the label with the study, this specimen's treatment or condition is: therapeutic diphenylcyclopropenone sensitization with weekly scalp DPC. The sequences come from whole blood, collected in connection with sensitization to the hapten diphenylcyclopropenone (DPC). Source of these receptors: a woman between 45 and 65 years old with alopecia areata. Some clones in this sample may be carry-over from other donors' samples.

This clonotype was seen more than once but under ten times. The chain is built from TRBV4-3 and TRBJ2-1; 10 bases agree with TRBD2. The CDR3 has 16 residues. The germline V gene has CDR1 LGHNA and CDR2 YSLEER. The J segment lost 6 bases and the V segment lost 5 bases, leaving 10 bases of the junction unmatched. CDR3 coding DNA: TGCGCCAGCAGCGCCGCTAGCGGGAGACGGGGCAATGAGCAGTTCTTC. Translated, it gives CASSAASGRRGNEQFF.

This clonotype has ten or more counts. CDR3 coding DNA: TGTGCCAGTAGTATCGGTCAGGGGGTAGAAACCGGGGAGCTGTTTTTT. Translating gives CASSIGQGVETGELFF. The gene calls are TRBV19 and TRBJ2-2; the match to TRBD1 covers 7 bases. Trimming cost V 3 bases and J 5 bases; bases outside gene matches: 9. This CDR3 region has 16 residues. Per germline, CDR1 LNHDA and CDR2 SQIVND (reference sequence).

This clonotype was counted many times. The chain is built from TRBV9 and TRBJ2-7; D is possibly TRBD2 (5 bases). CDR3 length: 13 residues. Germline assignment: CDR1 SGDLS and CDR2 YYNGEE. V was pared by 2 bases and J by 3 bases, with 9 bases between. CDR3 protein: CASSVTGNYEQYF. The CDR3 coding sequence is TGTGCCAGCAGCGTGACGGGGAACTACGAGCAGTACTTC.

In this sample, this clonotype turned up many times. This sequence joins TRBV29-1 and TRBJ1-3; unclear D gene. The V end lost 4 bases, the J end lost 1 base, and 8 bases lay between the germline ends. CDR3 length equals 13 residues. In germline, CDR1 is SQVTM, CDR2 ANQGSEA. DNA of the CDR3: TGCAGCGTTGTAGGAGGGTCTGGAAACACCATATATTTT. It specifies CSVVGGSGNTIYF.

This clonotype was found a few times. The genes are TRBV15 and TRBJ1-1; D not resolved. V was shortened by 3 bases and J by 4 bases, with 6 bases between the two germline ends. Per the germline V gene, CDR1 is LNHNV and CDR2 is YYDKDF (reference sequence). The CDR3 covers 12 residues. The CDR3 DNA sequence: TGTGCCACCAGCAGCGTCGGCACTGAAGCTTTCTTT. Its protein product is CATSSVGTEAFF.

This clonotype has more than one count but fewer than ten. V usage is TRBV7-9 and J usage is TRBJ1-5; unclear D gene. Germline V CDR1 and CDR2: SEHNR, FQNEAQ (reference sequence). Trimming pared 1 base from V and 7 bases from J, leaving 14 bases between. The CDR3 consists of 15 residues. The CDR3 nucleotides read TGTGCCAGCAGCTTAGTCGGCGGGGTCGGCCAGCCCCAGCATTTT. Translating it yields CASSLVGGVGQPQHF.

CDR3 DNA: TGCAGCGTTGTCAACGGACCCTCTGGAAACACCATATATTTT. Its protein product is CSVVNGPSGNTIYF. V and J are TRBV29-1 and TRBJ1-3; D remains unclear. Germline values: CDR1 SQVTM, CDR2 ANQGSEA. The V and J ends lost 4 bases and 0 bases respectively, with 10 bases between them. CDR3 length equals 14 residues.

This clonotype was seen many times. CDR3 DNA: TGTGCCAGCTCACCACCGAGGGCTTACAATGAGCAGTTCTTC. It codes for CASSPPRAYNEQFF. This sequence joins TRBV18 and TRBJ2-1; a possible D gene is TRBD2 (5 bases). V was cut by 0 bases and J by 4 bases, with 7 bases left in between. The germline CDR1 and CDR2 sequences are KGHSH and LQKENI. The CDR3 contains 14 residues.

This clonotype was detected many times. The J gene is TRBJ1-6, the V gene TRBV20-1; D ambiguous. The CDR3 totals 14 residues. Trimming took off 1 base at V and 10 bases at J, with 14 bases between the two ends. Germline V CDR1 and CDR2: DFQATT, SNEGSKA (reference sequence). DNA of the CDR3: TGCAGTGCTAGAGTAGCCTCCCCTGGGTCACCCCTCCACTTT. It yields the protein CSARVASPGSPLHF.

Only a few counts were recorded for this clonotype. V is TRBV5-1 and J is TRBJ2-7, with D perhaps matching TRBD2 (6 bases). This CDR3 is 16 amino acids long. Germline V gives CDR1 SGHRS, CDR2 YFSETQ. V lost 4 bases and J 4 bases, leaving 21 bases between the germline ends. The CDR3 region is CASSQTPGSSRYEQYF. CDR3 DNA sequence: TGCGCCAGCAGCCAAACGCCCGGGAGTTCTCGTTACGAGCAGTACTTC.

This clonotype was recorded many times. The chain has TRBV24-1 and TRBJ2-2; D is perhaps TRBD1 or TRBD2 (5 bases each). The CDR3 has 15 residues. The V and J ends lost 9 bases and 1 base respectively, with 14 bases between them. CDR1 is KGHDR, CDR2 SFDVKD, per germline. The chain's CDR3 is CATGAGTLNTGELFF. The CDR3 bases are TGTGCCACCGGAGCAGGGACCCTGAACACCGGGGAGCTGTTTTTT.